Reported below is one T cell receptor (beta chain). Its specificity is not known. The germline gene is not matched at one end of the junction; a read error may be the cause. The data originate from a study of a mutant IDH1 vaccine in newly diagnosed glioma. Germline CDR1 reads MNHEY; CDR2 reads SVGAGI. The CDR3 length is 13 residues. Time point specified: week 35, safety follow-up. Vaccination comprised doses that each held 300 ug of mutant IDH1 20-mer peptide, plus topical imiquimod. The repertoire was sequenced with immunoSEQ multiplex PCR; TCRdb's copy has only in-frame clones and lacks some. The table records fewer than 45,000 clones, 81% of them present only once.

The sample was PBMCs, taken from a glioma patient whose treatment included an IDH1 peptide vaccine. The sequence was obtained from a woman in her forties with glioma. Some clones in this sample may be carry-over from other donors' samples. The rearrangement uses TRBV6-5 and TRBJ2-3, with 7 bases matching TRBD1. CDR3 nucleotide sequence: TGTGCCAGCATTTACAGGGGAACAGATACGCAGTATTTT. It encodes CASIYRGTDTQYF.